Given below is one TCR beta chain in context. Profiled with immunoSEQ multiplex PCR; TCRdb holds only in-frame clones, not every one. The sample includes some 170,000 clones, roughly nine tenths seen only once; the top ten take 1.5% to 2%. The data are from a study of T cell responses to AZD1222 COVID-19 vaccine. There are 14 residues in the CDR3. The V end was cut by 0 bases, the J end by 5 bases, with 11 bases between. Germline CDR1 and CDR2: SGHTA and FQGNSA. This specimen consisted of peripheral blood, obtained on day 0 of AZD1222 vaccination. The receptor comes from an adult in good health. The chain couples TRBV7-2 to TRBJ2-7; maybe TRBD2 (5 bases). CDR3 residues: CASSLALLENEQYF. CDR3 nucleotide sequence: TGTGCCAGCAGCTTAGCGCTACTAGAGAACGAGCAGTACTTC.